This T cell receptor beta chain was sequenced during a study of T cells in Graves' hyperthyroidism and ophthalmopathy. Study results and limitations: Patients with ophthalmopathy were separated from those with stable hyperthyroidism by a 13 V-J model.

The investigators amplified TCR beta CDR3 regions from RNA transcripts. HTBI primers were used for first-round RT-PCR of the TCR CDR3. TCRdb ran MiXCR on the multiplex PCR reads and lists one entry per CDR3 protein. The data show under 550,000 distinct CDR3 sequences, with just under 20% seen just once and around 50% held by the top ten. A patient was excluded if there was uncontrolled infection, other autoimmune disease, pregnancy or lactation. Clinical symptoms, serum thyroxine, TRAb, thyroid ultrasound and orbital computed tomography informed diagnoses. Concerning this clonotype itself: Its antigen remains unknown.

Germline V lookup: CDR1 KGHSH, CDR2 LQKENI. The length of the CDR3 is 16 residues. Trimming removed 3 bases at V and 4 bases at J, with 18 bases between. The sequenced sample consisted of blood. This TCR was recovered from a man aged 40-50 years with Graves' ophthalmopathy. The chain is built from TRBV18 and TRBJ1-2; no reliable D call. For the CDR3, the DNA is TGTGCCAGCTCACCTCCTCCGACGGACGGGCCCTATGGCTACACCTTC. It translates to CASSPPPTDGPYGYTF. Using reference TRBV18 and TRBJ1-2 for the parts outside the CDR3, the full variable domain is NAGVMQNPRHLVRRRGQEARLRCSPMKGHSHVYWYRQLPEEGLKFMVYLQKENIIDESGMPKERFSAEFPKEGPSILRIQQVVRGDSAAYFCASSPPPTDGPYGYTFGSGTRLTVV.